The 30 T cell receptor beta chains listed next were all sequenced from one sample in a study of patients and donors after allogeneic stem cell transplantation (dated by TCRdb to about 2020). Library preparation was by RT-PCR. Sequencing relied on a NextSeq 550. Clones were called with MiXCR by TCRdb after fastp trimmed the public reads at Q25, and only in-frame beta chains were retained. Every CDR3 protein is listed once, alongside the most common genes and DNA of its rows. The sample yields over 130,000 distinct CDR3 sequences; over 30% were counted once. Of the sample, roughly 52% is held by the ten largest clones. Sequences were obtained from blood, either unsorted or a sorted T cell fraction (not recorded which). The origin of the receptors is a human donor who was either an allogeneic HSCT recipient or a stem cell or donor lymphocyte infusion donor (not recorded which). It is not recorded whose cells these are; they may come from a transplant donor.

This chain uses TRBV12-3 or TRBV12-4 with TRBJ1-6, with 8 positions matching TRBD1. V shed 5 bases, J shed 7 bases, and the junction held 7 bases outside the gene matches. The CDR3 is 15 amino acids. The CDR3 region is CASSGNRGWNSPLHF. The CDR3 region has the DNA TGTGCCAGCAGTGGGAACAGGGGGTGGAATTCACCCCTCCACTTT.

This clonotype was seen many times. The chain uses TRBV28 and TRBJ1-5, with no clear D. This CDR3 spans 16 amino acids. Trimming shortened V by 5 bases and J by 0 bases, and 14 bases separated the two germline ends. The germline V gene has CDR1 MDHEN and CDR2 SYDVKM. The CDR3 here is CASSPLMGDSNQPQHF. In nucleotides, the CDR3 is TGTGCCAGCAGTCCCCTTATGGGTGATAGCAATCAGCCCCAGCATTTT.

Only a few counts were recorded for this clonotype. The rearrangement joins TRBV28 to TRBJ1-1; no clear D. The CDR3 is 12 amino acids. Germline-derived CDR1 and CDR2 are MDHEN and SYDVKM. V gave up 7 bases and J gave up 5 bases, with 11 bases separating them. CDR3 sequence (DNA): TGTGCCAGCACTCAGGCGGGGACTGAAGCTTTCTTT. This codes for CASTQAGTEAFF.

Only a few counts were recorded for this clonotype. The rearrangement uses TRBV20-1 and TRBJ1-5, with D uncertain. Trimming shortened V by 1 base and J by 8 bases, and 12 bases separated the two germline ends. The germline V gene has CDR1 DFQATT and CDR2 SNEGSKA (reference sequence). This CDR3 is 13 amino acids long. This chain's CDR3 is CSARAVPGEPQHF. The CDR3 DNA follows: TGCAGTGCTAGAGCCGTGCCCGGGGAGCCCCAGCATTTT.

This clonotype came up a few times. V is TRBV9 and J is TRBJ1-4; D might be TRBD1 (5 bases). Germline lookup yields CDR1 SGDLS and CDR2 YYNGEE. The CDR3 runs to 15 residues. V lost 4 bases and J lost 4, with 14 bases in between. The DNA for the CDR3 is TGTGCCAGCAGCCCCAAGGGGCCCCGTAATGAAAAACTGTTTTTT. It codes for CASSPKGPRNEKLFF. The full variable domain, rest sourced from reference TRBV9 and TRBJ1-4, is DSGVTQTPKHLITATGQRVTLRCSPRSGDLSVYWYQQSLDQGLQFLIQYYNGEERAKGNILERFSAQQFPDLHSELNLSSLELGDSALYFCASSPKGPRNEKLFFGSGTQLSVL.

The chain carries TRBV12-3 or TRBV12-4 and TRBJ1-4, with 9 bases that match TRBD1. The CDR3 spans 16 residues. V lost 5 bases to trimming and J lost 6 bases; unmatched junction nucleotides: 10. This CDR3 reads CASSPPFGTGHEKLFF. The CDR3 region has the DNA TGTGCCAGCAGTCCCCCTTTCGGGACAGGGCATGAAAAACTGTTTTTT.

The CDR3 coding sequence is TGTGCCAGCAGTTACGGGCTCGGGACAGGAGGGTGGACTGAAGCTTTCTTT. Translated, it gives CASSYGLGTGGWTEAFF. The V and J genes are TRBV6-5 and TRBJ1-1, with 8 bases matching TRBD1. Germline V CDR1 and CDR2: MNHEY, SVGAGI. The ends lost 2 bases at V and 5 bases at J; junction bases unmatched: 13. This CDR3 spans 17 amino acids.

The rearrangement links TRBV28 to TRBJ1-5, with TRBD1 matching over 11 bases. Germline values: CDR1 MDHEN, CDR2 SYDVKM. V dropped 1 base and J dropped 1; count of bases not matched to a gene: 9. The CDR3 runs to 19 residues. CDR3 protein: CASSLYGTGGPRSNQPQHF. Here the CDR3 DNA reads TGTGCCAGCAGTTTATACGGGACAGGGGGTCCCAGGAGCAATCAGCCCCAGCATTTT.

The chain couples TRBV20-1 to TRBJ1-3; D gene ambiguous. V was cut by 0 bases and J by 0 bases, with 12 bases left in between. The CDR3 consists of 16 residues. Germline V gene sequence: CDR1 DFQATT, CDR2 SNEGSKA (reference sequence). As DNA, the CDR3 is TGCAGTGCTAGAGATAGTTGGGATGTCTCTGGAAACACCATATATTTT. Its translation: CSARDSWDVSGNTIYF.

The chain joins TRBV11-2 to TRBJ2-3, with 7 bases identical to TRBD1. V lost 1 base and J lost 2; bases outside the gene matches: 12. The germline CDR1 and CDR2 sequences are SGHAT and FQNNGV. This CDR3 is 18 amino acids long. The CDR3 bases are TGTGCCAGCAGCTTAGTGCTGTGGCAGGGGGTTTTCACAGATACGCAGTATTTT. This gives the protein CASSLVLWQGVFTDTQYF.

This clonotype was counted a few times. The gene calls are TRBV6-2 or TRBV6-3 and TRBJ1-5; 8 bases are a match to TRBD1. The length of the CDR3 is 16 residues. CDR1 and CDR2 (germline): MNHEY, SVGEGT. The junction had 5 bases not matched to a gene; V was cut back by 3 bases and J by 1 base. The CDR3 here is CASSYNGQGSNQPQHF. CDR3 sequence (DNA): TGTGCCAGCAGTTATAACGGACAGGGAAGCAATCAGCCCCAGCATTTT.

The CDR3 region has the DNA TGTGCCAGCAGCTCGGGACAGGGGGTGAGCAATGAGCAGTTCTTC. Its translation: CASSSGQGVSNEQFF. The chain uses TRBV9 and TRBJ2-1; 11 bases map to TRBD1. Trimming at V came to 4 bases and at J to 6 bases, leaving 6 bases not matched to a gene. CDR1 is SGDLS and CDR2 is YYNGEE in the germline V gene. This CDR3 comprises 15 residues.

The chain recombines TRBV2 with TRBJ2-1; 7 nucleotides align to TRBD2. The CDR3 sequence is 10 residues long. V was pared by 8 bases and J by 9 bases, with 1 base of the junction left unmatched. CDR1 and CDR2 from the germline V gene are SNHLY and FYNNEI. The CDR3 spells CASGGGEQFF. The CDR3 nucleotides are TGTGCCAGCGGGGGGGGTGAGCAGTTCTTC.

The chain is built from TRBV7-2 and TRBJ2-5; D tentatively reads TRBD1 or TRBD2 (6 bases each). Trimming cost V 1 base and J 5 bases, with 17 bases left between them. From germline, CDR1 is SGHTA and CDR2 FQGNSA. The CDR3 extends over 16 amino acids. CDR3 protein: CASSLVLGGAGETQYF. Written as DNA, the CDR3 is TGTGCCAGCAGCTTAGTCCTCGGGGGCGCGGGGGAGACCCAGTACTTC.

This chain connects TRBV7-9 to TRBJ2-5, with 8 nucleotides matching TRBD1. With V trimmed by 5 bases and J by 4 bases, 9 bases remained unmatched. The germline gives CDR1 SEHNR, CDR2 FQNEAQ (reference sequence). This CDR3 contains 15 residues. The CDR3 spells CASSPTDRGRETQYF. In DNA, the CDR3 is TGTGCCAGCAGCCCCACCGACAGGGGCAGAGAGACCCAGTACTTC. The variable domain in full, completed from reference TRBV7-9 and TRBJ2-5, reads DTGVSQNPRHKITKRGQNVTFRCDPISEHNRLYWYRQTLGQGPEFLTYFQNEAQLEKSRLLSDRFSAERPKGSFSTLEIQRTEQGDSAMYLCASSPTDRGRETQYFGPGTRLLVL.

The rearrangement joins TRBV5-6 to TRBJ1-1; D may be TRBD1 (6 bases). Germline V CDR1 and CDR2: SGHDT, YYEEEE. This CDR3 contains 15 residues. The germline V and J ends were trimmed by 4 bases and 0 bases, with 13 bases remaining between them. CDR3 loop: CASSIRDKVNTEAFF. In DNA, the CDR3 is TGTGCCAGCAGCATAAGGGACAAAGTGAACACTGAAGCTTTCTTT.

The chain joins TRBV5-1 to TRBJ2-1; possibly TRBD1 for D (6 bases). Germline V gives CDR1 SGHRS, CDR2 YFSETQ. The CDR3 loop spans 16 amino acids. V dropped 5 bases and J dropped 1 base, with 16 bases sitting between them. The CDR3 sequence is CASSLPTGISYNEQFF. The CDR3 nucleotides read TGCGCCAGCAGTCTCCCAACAGGGATATCCTACAATGAGCAGTTCTTC. Full variable domain (missing parts from reference TRBV5-1 and TRBJ2-1): KAGVTQTPRYLIKTRGQQVTLSCSPISGHRSVSWYQQTPGQGLQFLFEYFSETQRNKGNFPGRFSGRQFSNSRSEMNVSTLELGDSALYLCASSLPTGISYNEQFFGPGTRLTVL.

This sequence joins TRBV7-4 and TRBJ1-5; no clear D gene. The length of the CDR3 is 11 residues. Per germline, CDR1 SGHVT and CDR2 SQSDAQ. Trimming stripped 3 bases from V and 5 bases from J, with 2 bases between. The chain's CDR3 is CASSFYQPQHF. CDR3 DNA: TGTGCCAGCAGCTTTTATCAGCCCCAGCATTTT.

This clonotype has more than one count but fewer than ten. The chain joins TRBV2 to TRBJ1-5; no clear D gene. This CDR3 region has 16 residues. Germline V lookup: CDR1 SNHLY, CDR2 FYNNEI. The V gene lost 5 bases and the J gene lost 1 base, with 15 bases spanning the gap. CDR3 residues: CASSFLSRLSNQPQHF. Here the CDR3 DNA reads TGTGCCAGCAGTTTTCTCAGCCGACTGAGCAATCAGCCCCAGCATTTT.

This clonotype has a handful of counts. The V call is TRBV9, the J call TRBJ2-3; D is perhaps TRBD2 (6 bases). Trimming cost V 3 bases and J 4 bases, with 6 bases left between them. The CDR3 is 12 residues long. Germline lookup yields CDR1 SGDLS and CDR2 YYNGEE. The CDR3 DNA sequence: TGTGCCAGCAGCGGGGGGGCAGATACGCAGTATTTT. Translated: CASSGGADTQYF.

The chain couples TRBV6-1 to TRBJ1-1; 7 bases are shared with TRBD1. Germline-derived CDR1 and CDR2 are MNHNS and SASEGT. V dropped 7 bases and J dropped 0; count of bases not matched to a gene: 14. The CDR3 contains 17 residues. CDR3 in DNA: TGTGCCAGCACGGAACACTTACCGGGACAGATGAACACTGAAGCTTTCTTT. Translated, it gives CASTEHLPGQMNTEAFF.

This clonotype occurred once. At one of its ends the junction is not consistent with the germline gene, which may arise from a read error. The chain carries TRBV9 and TRBJ2-1; the D gene could be TRBD1 or TRBD2 (5 bases each). From germline, CDR1 is SGDLS and CDR2 YYNGEE. The CDR3 length is 15 residues. The CDR3 DNA is TGTACCAGCAGCCCCGCCGGGACCTTTTACAATGAGCAGTTCTTC. Amino acids: CTSSPAGTFYNEQFF.

The chain joins TRBV2 to TRBJ1-5, with D hard to call. Germline CDR1 is SNHLY and CDR2 is FYNNEI. Trimming took off 4 bases at V and 3 bases at J, with 13 bases between the two ends. The CDR3 has 15 amino acids. CDR3 sequence: CASSVRGGDNQPQHF. The CDR3 DNA sequence: TGTGCCAGCAGTGTGCGAGGAGGAGACAATCAGCCCCAGCATTTT.

This chain's CDR3 is CASSVPPETQYF. CDR3 nucleotide sequence: TGTGCCAGCAGTGTGCCGCCAGAGACCCAGTACTTC. V usage is TRBV28 and J usage is TRBJ2-5; no reliable D call. This CDR3 is built from 12 residues. Germline V lookup: CDR1 MDHEN, CDR2 SYDVKM. Trimming pared 5 bases from V and 4 bases from J, leaving 8 bases between.

The V call is TRBV28, the J call TRBJ2-6, with TRBD2 as a possible D gene (5 bases). This CDR3 has 17 residues. Germline V lookup: CDR1 MDHEN, CDR2 SYDVKM. Trimming cost V 6 bases and J 2 bases, with 17 bases left between them. The CDR3 is CASSTQDFSPGANVLTF. The CDR3 nucleotides are TGTGCCAGCAGCACTCAGGACTTCTCTCCTGGGGCCAACGTCCTGACTTTC.

The chain employs TRBV6-6 and TRBJ1-5; a possible D gene is TRBD1 (6 bases). CDR1 is MNHNY, CDR2 SVGAGI, per germline (reference sequence). Trimming shortened V by 0 bases and J by 0 bases, and 15 bases separated the two germline ends. This CDR3 spans 18 amino acids. The CDR3 sequence: CASSYSAQGGYSNQPQHF. CDR3 in DNA: TGTGCCAGCAGTTACTCAGCACAGGGTGGTTATAGCAATCAGCCCCAGCATTTT.

The chain has TRBV28 and TRBJ1-2; 7 bases map to TRBD1. The CDR3 totals 16 residues. Germline V gives CDR1 MDHEN, CDR2 SYDVKM. The junction had 15 bases not matched to a gene; V was cut back by 6 bases and J by 5 bases. The CDR3 is CASSRSGGQDQYGYTF. CDR3 sequence (DNA): TGTGCCAGCAGCCGAAGTGGTGGACAGGACCAATATGGCTACACCTTC.

The gene calls are TRBV21-1 and TRBJ2-3; TRBD1 is taken as the D call from the table, unchecked against the DNA. TRBV21-1 is recorded as a pseudogene. CDR3 length: 14 amino acids. In DNA form, the CDR3 reads TGTGCCAGCAGCGACCCAGGGACCACAGATACGCAGTATTTT. Amino acids: CASSDPGTTDTQYF.

The table lists this clonotype with a count of one. The rearrangement uses TRBV7-2 and TRBJ1-6; 10 nucleotides agree with TRBD1. Germline V lookup: CDR1 SGHTA, CDR2 FQGNSA. V shed 1 base, J shed 10 bases, and the junction held 4 bases outside the gene matches. The CDR3 has 15 residues. CDR3 sequence reads: CASSLGGTGASPLHF. The CDR3 nucleotides are TGTGCCAGCAGCTTAGGCGGGACAGGGGCCTCACCCCTCCACTTT.

The V call is TRBV28, the J call TRBJ2-7; 7 bases match TRBD1. The CDR3 is 12 residues long. Per germline, CDR1 MDHEN and CDR2 SYDVKM. V shed 9 bases, J shed 5 bases, and the junction held 7 bases outside the gene matches. The DNA for the CDR3 is TGTGCCAGTGCCGACAGGGTCGACGAGCAGTACGTC. This sequence encodes CASADRVDEQYV.